This TCR beta chain is from a study of neurological immune-mediated disorders. Overall study results and limits: Patients with HTLV-1-associated myelopathy had the highest level of TCR clonal expansion, whereas patients with multiple sclerosis had the lowest level, falling beneath the level found in healthy controls. Across subjects, no CDR3 amino acid sequence appeared in expanded clones of more than one subject, a finding that suggested private repertoires in all groups.

In this sample, this clonotype turned up many times. Antigen specificity is unknown. Time point here: longitudinal time-point 1 (baseline). 2 million PBMCs stored at -80 C were the source of the unsorted libraries. Sequencing runs each yielded over 180 million TCR-beta sequences from 15-18 subjects. TCRdb reprocessed the 5' RACE reads with MiXCR, giving one entry per CDR3 protein. Among tens of thousands of distinct CDR3 sequences listed, roughly 13% were seen once. Specimen: PBMCs. The source of this sequence is a female donor with HTLV-1-associated myelopathy (HAM/TSP).

The CDR3 DNA is TGCGCCAGCTCTCACAACGGGGCTAACACTGAAGCTTTCTTT. Protein sequence: CASSHNGANTEAFF. The chain uses TRBV5-1 and TRBJ1-1, with D possibly being TRBD1 (5 bases). The CDR3 runs 14 residues. Germline values: CDR1 SGHRS, CDR2 YFSETQ. The V gene lost 7 bases and the J gene lost 2 bases, with 15 bases spanning the gap.